These 22 T cell receptor beta chains share one sample of origin, sequenced in a study of glioma-infiltrating T cells after dendritic cell vaccination. TCRdb keeps only in-frame clones here, not all; method: immunoSEQ multiplex PCR. This sample has approximately 100,000 clones, with roughly 81% found just once. The sequenced sample was blood, obtained before dendritic cell vaccination. These receptor sequences come from a human donor with glioblastoma.

The rearrangement joins TRBV30 to TRBJ1-3, with D hard to call. This CDR3 has 14 amino acids. Trimming removed 4 bases at V and 0 bases at J, with 10 bases between. Germline CDR1 is GTSNPN and CDR2 is SVGIG (reference sequence). The DNA for the CDR3 is TGTGCCTGGATCGGACTTTTCTCTGGAAACACCATATATTTT. It encodes CAWIGLFSGNTIYF.

The CDR3 region is CASSLLQALQETQYF. In DNA form, the CDR3 reads TGTGCCAGCAGCTTGTTACAGGCCCTACAAGAGACCCAGTACTTC. This chain joins TRBV5-4 and TRBJ2-5; tentatively, D is TRBD1 (5 bases). V lost 1 base and J lost 2, with 12 bases in between. CDR3 size: 15 residues. Germline V gene sequence: CDR1 SGHNT, CDR2 YYREEE (reference sequence).

The chain has TRBV7-9 and TRBJ1-1; a possible D gene is TRBD1 (6 bases). V lost 2 bases and J 0 bases, leaving 13 bases between the germline ends. CDR3 length: 16 residues. Germline V gives CDR1 SEHNR, CDR2 FQNEAQ (reference sequence). The CDR3 is CASSLLRGLVNTEAFF. The CDR3 DNA follows: TGTGCCAGCAGCTTATTGCGGGGGCTAGTGAACACTGAAGCTTTCTTT.

The chain joins TRBV14 to TRBJ2-5; D might be TRBD1 (6 bases). The CDR3 runs to 14 residues. Germline lookup yields CDR1 SGHDN and CDR2 FVKESK. The V end lost 4 bases, the J end lost 5 bases, and 14 bases lay between the germline ends. The CDR3 sequence is CASSPISGGETQYF. CDR3 sequence (DNA): TGTGCCAGCAGCCCGATATCTGGGGGCGAGACCCAGTACTTC.

This clone was recorded once. The J gene is TRBJ2-5, the V gene TRBV13; TRBD2 might be the D (5 bases). The germline V gene encodes CDR1 PRHDT and CDR2 FYEKMQ (reference sequence). Trimming removed 5 bases from V and 2 bases from J, with 12 bases in between. The CDR3 length is 14 residues. The chain's CDR3 is CASSRRATQETQYF. The CDR3 coding sequence is TGTGCCAGCAGCCGGCGGGCTACGCAAGAGACCCAGTACTTC.

This clone was seen only once. This chain joins TRBV7-8 and TRBJ1-2; perhaps TRBD1 as D (6 bases). From germline, CDR1 is SGHVS and CDR2 FQNEAQ. Trimming left V 0 bases short and J 8 bases short, with 10 bases between. This CDR3 region has 13 residues. CDR3 region: CASSLAWTEGYTF. In nucleotides, the CDR3 is TGTGCCAGCAGCTTAGCGTGGACAGAAGGCTACACCTTC. The whole variable domain, remainder taken from reference TRBV7-8 and TRBJ1-2, is GAGVSQSPRYKVAKRGQDVALRCDPISGHVSLFWYQQALGQGPEFLTYFQNEAQLDKSGLPSDRFFAERPEGSVSTLKIQRTQQEDSAVYLCASSLAWTEGYTFGSGTRLTVV.

The CDR3 DNA is TGTGCCATCAGTGAGTCGATTGCGGAGGATTACAATGAGCAGTTCTTC. Its protein product is CAISESIAEDYNEQFF. The J gene is TRBJ2-1, the V gene TRBV10-3; possible D gene TRBD2, 5 bases. Germline values: CDR1 ENHRY, CDR2 SYGVKD. This CDR3 is 16 amino acids long. The germline V and J ends were trimmed by 0 bases and 4 bases, with 13 bases remaining between them.

The rearrangement uses TRBV6-5 and TRBJ2-3; unclear D gene. Germline CDR1 reads MNHEY; CDR2 reads SVGAGI. Trimming left V 7 bases short and J 0 bases short, with 11 bases between. The length of the CDR3 is 14 residues. CDR3 amino acids: CASTTVGSTDTQYF. CDR3 sequence (DNA): TGTGCCAGCACCACTGTCGGTAGCACAGATACGCAGTATTTT.

CDR3 protein: CSVTGGPMNTEAFF. In DNA, the CDR3 is TGCAGCGTCACAGGGGGCCCGATGAACACTGAAGCTTTCTTT. This chain joins TRBV29-1 and TRBJ1-1; 9 bases are shared with TRBD1. CDR1 and CDR2 from the germline V gene are SQVTM and ANQGSEA. J was trimmed by 0 bases and V by 6 bases; bases with no gene match: 5. The CDR3 contains 14 residues.

V gene TRBV4-1 combines with J gene TRBJ2-1; TRBD1 matches 8 bases. This CDR3 has 17 residues. Germline values: CDR1 MGHRA, CDR2 YSYEKL. The junction had 8 bases not matched to a gene; V was cut back by 0 bases and J by 4 bases. This chain's CDR3 is CASSQEPGGRGYNEQFF. The CDR3 coding sequence is TGCGCCAGCAGCCAAGAACCAGGGGGCAGGGGTTACAATGAGCAGTTCTTC.

V is TRBV19 and J is TRBJ1-1, with D perhaps TRBD1 (5 bases). V lost 6 bases to trimming and J lost 4 bases, with 15 bases between them. CDR1 and CDR2 from the germline V gene are LNHDA and SQIVND (reference sequence). The CDR3 sequence is 14 residues long. CDR3 in DNA: TGTGCCAGTAGGCTCCAGGGTACGACCACTGAAGCTTTCTTT. This codes for CASRLQGTTTEAFF.

V usage is TRBV4-2 and J usage is TRBJ1-2; a weak D match, TRBD1 (6 bases). The germline gives CDR1 LGHNA, CDR2 YNFKEQ. V was cut by 0 bases and J by 4 bases, with 15 bases left in between. CDR3 length: 16 residues. The CDR3 protein is CASSQDSLTGSYGYTF. The CDR3 DNA is TGTGCCAGCAGCCAAGATTCCCTGACAGGATCCTATGGCTACACCTTC.

The J gene is TRBJ1-4, the V gene TRBV5-6; the D is unclear. This CDR3 contains 15 residues. Germline V gene sequence: CDR1 SGHDT, CDR2 YYEEEE. Trimming shortened V by 4 bases and J by 0 bases, and 10 bases separated the two germline ends. The CDR3 DNA reads as TGTGCCAGCAGCCTCGACACTTCAACTAATGAAAAACTGTTTTTT. It yields the protein CASSLDTSTNEKLFF. Variable domain in full (rest from reference TRBV5-6 and TRBJ1-4): DAGVTQSPTHLIKTRGQQVTLRCSPKSGHDTVSWYQQALGQGPQFIFQYYEEEERQRGNFPDRFSGHQFPNYSSELNVNALLLGDSALYLCASSLDTSTNEKLFFGSGTQLSVL.

The chain carries TRBV7-9 and TRBJ1-1; the D is unclear. Trimming cost V 5 bases and J 7 bases, with 17 bases left between them. Per germline, CDR1 SEHNR and CDR2 FQNEAQ (reference sequence). The CDR3 has 14 amino acids. CDR3 DNA sequence: TGTGCCAGCAGCCCGACGGGCTCGGGGATTGAAGCTTTCTTT. It specifies CASSPTGSGIEAFF.

V is TRBV7-2 and J is TRBJ2-3; 8 bases align to TRBD2. This CDR3 spans 17 amino acids. Germline V gene lookup returns CDR1 SGHTA and CDR2 FQGNSA. V was clipped by 5 bases and J by 4 bases; unmatched bases: 14. DNA of the CDR3: TGTGCCAGCAGCCCCGGTCCCGCCGGGGGGGCCGCAGATACGCAGTATTTT. Protein product: CASSPGPAGGAADTQYF.

The J gene is TRBJ1-5, the V gene TRBV7-8; D may be TRBD1 (5 bases). From germline, CDR1 is SGHVS and CDR2 FQNEAQ. The CDR3 runs to 15 residues. Trimming took off 0 bases at V and 5 bases at J, with 11 bases between the two ends. Here the CDR3 reads CASSLALTGYQPQHF. CDR3 bases: TGTGCCAGCAGCTTAGCGCTAACAGGATATCAGCCCCAGCATTTT.

The gene calls are TRBV5-8 and TRBJ2-7; D not certain. Between the trimmed V and J ends, which lost 4 bases and 5 bases, there was a span of 10 bases. Germline-derived CDR1 and CDR2 are SGHTS and YDEGEE. The CDR3 consists of 12 residues. CDR3 sequence (DNA): TGTGCCAGCAGCCCGTCTAGTCACGAGCAGTACTTC. Translation gives CASSPSSHEQYF.

V is TRBV6-1 and J is TRBJ2-7, with TRBD1 matching 8 bases. This CDR3 comprises 15 residues. Germline CDR1 and CDR2: MNHNS and SASEGT. J was trimmed by 3 bases and V by 7 bases; bases with no gene match: 11. CDR3 nucleotides: TGTGCCAGCACCGAACACGCAGGGGGCGGCTACGAGCAGTACTTC. Translating gives CASTEHAGGGYEQYF.

The rearrangement uses TRBV29-1 and TRBJ1-6, with 10 bases aligning to TRBD1. The CDR3 is 13 amino acids. The trim removed 7 bases at V and 7 bases at J, leaving 4 bases unmatched. Looked up from germline, CDR1 is SQVTM and CDR2 is ANQGSEA. The CDR3 bases are TGCAGCGCGGGACAGGGGTTAAATTCACCCCTCCACTTT. Its translation: CSAGQGLNSPLHF.

With regard to this clone: The same CDR3 can be traced to other DNA sequences in this sample. The CDR3 DNA reads as TGTGCCAGCAGCCGAGACAGGGATAATTCACCCCTCCACTTT. It translates to CASSRDRDNSPLHF. The chain has TRBV6-5 and TRBJ1-6; 7 nucleotides match TRBD1. After removal of 6 bases from V and 5 bases from J, the junction contained 4 bases not matched to a gene. The CDR3 totals 14 residues. Germline CDR1 reads MNHEY; CDR2 reads SVGAGI.

The V and J genes are TRBV6-1 and TRBJ1-1, with D uncertain. With 5 bases removed from V and 5 bases from J, the gap between germline ends came to 12 bases. This CDR3 has 13 amino acids. Germline V gene lookup returns CDR1 MNHNS and CDR2 SASEGT. DNA of the CDR3: TGTGCCAGCAGTCTAGGTGTGGAAACTGAAGCTTTCTTT. As protein: CASSLGVETEAFF.

The V and J genes are TRBV30 and TRBJ1-6; D remains ambiguous. This CDR3 has 13 residues. The V end lost 2 bases, the J end lost 6 bases, and 8 bases lay between the germline ends. Germline values: CDR1 GTSNPN, CDR2 SVGIG (reference sequence). The CDR3, as DNA: TGTGCCTGGAGTTTTCGTTCTAATTCACCCCTCCACTTT. Translation gives CAWSFRSNSPLHF.